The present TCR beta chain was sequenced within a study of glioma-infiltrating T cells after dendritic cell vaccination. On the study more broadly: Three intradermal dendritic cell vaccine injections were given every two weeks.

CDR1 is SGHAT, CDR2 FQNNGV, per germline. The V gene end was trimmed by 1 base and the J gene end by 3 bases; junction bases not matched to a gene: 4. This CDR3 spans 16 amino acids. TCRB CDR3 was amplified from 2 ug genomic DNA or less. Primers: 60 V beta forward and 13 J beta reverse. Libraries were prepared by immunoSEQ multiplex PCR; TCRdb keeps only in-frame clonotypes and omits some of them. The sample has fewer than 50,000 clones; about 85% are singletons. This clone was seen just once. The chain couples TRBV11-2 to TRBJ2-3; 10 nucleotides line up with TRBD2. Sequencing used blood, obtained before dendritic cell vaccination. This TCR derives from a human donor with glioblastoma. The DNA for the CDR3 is TGTGCCAGCAGCTTAGGAGCGGGGGGGCCAACAGATACGCAGTATTTT. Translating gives CASSLGAGGPTDTQYF.